A selection of T cell receptor beta chains follows, all from one sample in a study of shared clonotypes between healthy human individuals. Profiled with immunoSEQ multiplex PCR; TCRdb holds only in-frame clones, not every one. Of under 1,900,000 clones listed, approximately 98.5% are singletons. Sequenced: naive CD4+ T cells sorted from blood. Every receptor here comes from a man aged 25-40 years in good health. The CDR3 runs from the conserved cysteine through the conserved F or W. The D gene is left open where the match is weak. Clone sizes are given selectively: once, few, many, or a class where the clone is expanded.

d_call | j_call | v_call | clone_size | cdr3_aa | cdr3_nt
TRBD2 | TRBJ2-7 | TRBV9 | - | CASSRTSGSYEQYF | TGTGCCAGCAGCCGGACTAGCGGGAGCTACGAGCAGTACTTC
TRBD1 | TRBJ1-3 | TRBV11-3 | - | CASSRGQGTGNTIYF | TGTGCCAGCAGCCGGGGACAGGGGACCGGAAACACCATATATTTT
TRBD2 | TRBJ2-2 | TRBV2 | - | CASSLGLAGRTSLGELFF | TGTGCCAGCAGTCTGGGACTAGCTGGGAGAACCAGCCTCGGGGAGCTGTTTTTT
- | TRBJ2-3 | TRBV25-1 | - | CASSEYGPSTDTQYF | TGTGCCAGCAGTGAATATGGGCCCAGCACAGATACGCAGTATTTT
- | TRBJ2-1 | TRBV18 | - | CASSPLAEYVEFF | TGTGCCAGCTCACCACTGGCGGAATACGTAGAGTTCTTC
- | TRBJ2-1 | TRBV27 | - | CASSQALYNEQFF | TGTGCCAGCAGCCAAGCCCTCTACAATGAGCAGTTCTTC
TRBD1 | TRBJ1-3 | TRBV9 | - | CASSVQGAGNTIYF | TGTGCCAGCAGCGTACAGGGGGCTGGAAACACCATATATTTT
- | TRBJ2-7 | TRBV28 | once | CASSPAYEQYF | TGTGCCAGCAGCCCTGCCTACGAGCAGTACTTC
- | TRBJ2-7 | TRBV5-5 | - | CASQGPPDFEQYF | TGTGCCAGCCAAGGGCCCCCTGACTTCGAGCAGTACTTC
- | TRBJ2-7 | TRBV5-1 | - | CASSLVNRDRIDYEQYF | TGCGCCAGCAGCTTGGTAAACCGGGATCGGATCGACTACGAGCAGTACTTC
- | TRBJ2-7 | TRBV18 | - | CASSLGPPGGGFYEQYF | TGTGCCAGCTCACTGGGCCCCCCAGGGGGGGGATTCTACGAGCAGTACTTC
- | TRBJ1-1 | TRBV18 | - | CASSPLDIEAFF | TGTGCCAGCTCACCACTGGATATTGAAGCTTTCTTT
- | TRBJ1-4 | TRBV6-5 | - | CASSYGGAAEKLFF | TGTGCCAGCAGTTACGGGGGGGCGGCTGAAAAACTGTTTTTT
TRBD1 | TRBJ2-3 | TRBV27 | - | CASSRTGTVGDTQYF | TGTGCCAGCAGCCGGACAGGGACGGTGGGAGATACGCAGTATTTT
- | TRBJ2-1 | TRBV7-9 | - | CASSLGAGANEQFF | TGTGCCAGCAGCTTAGGGGCGGGGGCCAATGAGCAGTTCTTC
TRBD1 | TRBJ2-1 | TRBV6-5 | - | CASAGAGQDYNEQFF | TGTGCCAGCGCGGGCGCGGGACAGGACTACAATGAGCAGTTCTTC
TRBD2 | TRBJ2-5 | TRBV11-3 | once | CASSPGGTRETQYF | TGTGCCAGCAGCCCGGGGGGGACGAGGGAGACCCAGTACTTC
TRBD2 | TRBJ2-1 | TRBV9 | - | CASSQTSGSGIKKFF | TGTGCCAGCAGCCAAACTAGCGGGAGTGGTATTAAGAAGTTCTTC
- | TRBJ2-2 | TRBV7-9 | - | CASLLRAGRLANTGELFF | TGTGCCAGCCTACTCAGGGCGGGGAGGCTTGCGAACACCGGGGAGCTGTTTTTT
- | TRBJ2-1 | TRBV30 | - | CAWSGHTGMSSYNEQFF | TGTGCCTGGAGTGGACATACGGGAATGAGCTCCTACAATGAGCAGTTCTTC
TRBD1 | TRBJ1-2 | TRBV5-6 | - | CASRGQGVYGYTF | TGTGCCAGCAGGGGACAGGGTGTCTATGGCTACACCTTC
TRBD2 | TRBJ2-7 | TRBV29-1 | - | CSVGTGLASSEQYF | TGCAGCGTGGGGACGGGACTAGCTTCTTCCGAGCAGTACTTC
- | TRBJ2-3 | TRBV5-4 | - | CASSSPTGLTSTDTQYF | TGTGCCAGCAGCTCGCCGACGGGACTTACTAGCACAGATACGCAGTATTTT
- | TRBJ2-1 | TRBV28 | - | CASISKGPSYNEQFF | TGTGCCAGCATAAGCAAGGGACCGTCCTACAATGAGCAGTTCTTC
- | TRBJ2-7 | TRBV2 | - | CASSGGPGSYYEQYF | TGTGCCAGCAGTGGTGGGCCCGGGTCCTACTACGAGCAGTACTTC
- | TRBJ2-1 | TRBV5-4 | - | CASSWESSIDEQFF | TGTGCCAGCAGCTGGGAATCCTCAATCGATGAGCAGTTCTTC
- | TRBJ2-3 | TRBV6-5 | once | CASSYYGVGTDTQYF | TGTGCCAGCAGTTACTACGGGGTAGGCACAGATACGCAGTATTTT
- | TRBJ2-1 | TRBV6-1 | - | CASSETLALGNEQFF | TGTGCCAGCAGTGAAACCCTGGCCCTCGGGAATGAGCAGTTCTTC
TRBD2 | TRBJ2-7 | TRBV28 | - | CAVGGAASIASYEQYF | TGTGCCGTGGGAGGGGCAGCGTCGATCGCCTCCTACGAGCAGTACTTC
- | TRBJ1-2 | TRBV6-1 | - | CASSEAPAGQGNYGYTF | TGTGCCAGCAGTGAAGCCCCGGCTGGTCAGGGGAACTATGGCTACACCTTC
TRBD2 | TRBJ2-1 | TRBV11-3 | - | CASSPSGSSYNEQFF | TGTGCCAGCAGCCCGAGCGGGAGCTCCTACAATGAGCAGTTCTTC
TRBD2 | TRBJ2-3 | TRBV5-8 | - | CASSQIITTSGRMNF | TGTGCCAGCAGCCAGATCATAACTACTAGCGGGAGGATGAATTTT
- | TRBJ2-1 | TRBV2 | once | CASRPTLRGDNNEQFF | TGTGCCAGCAGACCGACCCTGAGGGGGGATAACAATGAGCAGTTCTTC
- | TRBJ1-2 | TRBV7-9 | - | CASSPAYSGAGYTF | TGTGCCAGCAGCCCAGCTTATTCCGGAGCTGGCTACACCTTC
TRBD2 | TRBJ2-3 | TRBV5-1 | - | CASSLLWTSSSPDTQYF | TGCGCCAGCAGCCTGCTCTGGACTAGCTCCTCACCAGATACGCAGTATTTT
TRBD2 | TRBJ2-7 | TRBV5-6 | - | CASSLRTSGRTSLDYEQYF | TGTGCCAGCAGCCTTAGGACTAGCGGGAGGACCTCGCTCGACTACGAGCAGTACTTC